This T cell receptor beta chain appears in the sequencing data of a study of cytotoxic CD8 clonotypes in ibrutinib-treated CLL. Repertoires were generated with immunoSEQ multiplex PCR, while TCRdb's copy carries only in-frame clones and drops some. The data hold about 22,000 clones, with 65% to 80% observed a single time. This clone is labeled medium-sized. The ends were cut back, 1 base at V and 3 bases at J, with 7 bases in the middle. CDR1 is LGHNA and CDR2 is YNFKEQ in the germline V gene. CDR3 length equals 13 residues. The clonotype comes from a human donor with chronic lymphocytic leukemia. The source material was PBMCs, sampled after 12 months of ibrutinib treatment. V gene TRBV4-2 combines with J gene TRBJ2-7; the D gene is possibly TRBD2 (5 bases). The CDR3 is CASSQVGDYEQYF. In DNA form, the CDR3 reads TGTGCCAGCAGCCAAGTCGGGGACTACGAGCAGTACTTC.